The present entry profiles one T cell receptor beta chain with its context. Its antigen is as yet unknown. This entry is derived from a study of T cells expressing NK-cell markers. On the study more broadly: Just one sequenced donor of eight was HCMV-seronegative, while seven were seropositive.

This CDR3 has 14 amino acids. CDR1 and CDR2 (germline): SNHLY, FYNNEI. Following a re-call of the 5' RACE reads, TCRdb has one entry per CDR3 protein and lacks DNA. This sample lists hundreds of thousands of distinct CDR3 sequences; its ten largest clones have about 7.1%. Study-wide findings and caveats: Dominance of the CD3+CD56-NKG2C+ fraction by these clonotypes also held in a few donors. HCMV specificity of the expanded NKG2C+ T cell clones was not established. In several donors, dominant CD3+CD56+NKG2C+ clones formed about 1.0-8% of CD8+ cells.

This chain uses TRBV2 with TRBJ2-1; TCRdb selects TRBD2, and the lack of DNA leaves this call unchecked. Sequences were obtained from blood T cells: a sorted CD56 or NKG2C T cell subset, CD4+ or CD8+ T cells, or bulk PBMC T cells (not recorded which). This sequence originates from a woman aged 18-69 years in good health. CDR3 loop: CASKRGLAGDEQFF.